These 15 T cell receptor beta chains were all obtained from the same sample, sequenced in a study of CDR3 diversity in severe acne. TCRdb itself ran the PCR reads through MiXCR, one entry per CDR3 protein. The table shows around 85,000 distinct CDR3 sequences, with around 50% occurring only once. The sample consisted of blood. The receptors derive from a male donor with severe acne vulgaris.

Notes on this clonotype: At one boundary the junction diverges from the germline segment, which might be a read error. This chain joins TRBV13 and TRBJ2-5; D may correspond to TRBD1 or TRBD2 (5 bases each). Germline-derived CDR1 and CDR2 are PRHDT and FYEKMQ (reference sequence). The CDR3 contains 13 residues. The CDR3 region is CASSLGEWETQYF. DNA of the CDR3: TGTGCCAGCAGCCTAGGGGAGTGGGAGACCCAGTACTTC.

CDR3 in amino acids: CASTHGTSGSYEQYF. The CDR3 DNA follows: TGTGCCAGCACCCACGGGACTAGCGGGAGCTACGAGCAGTACTTC. The genes are TRBV6-5 and TRBJ2-7; TRBD2 matches 14 bases. V shed 7 bases, J shed 3 bases, and the junction held 5 bases outside the gene matches. The germline V gene has CDR1 MNHEY and CDR2 SVGAGI. This CDR3 spans 15 amino acids.

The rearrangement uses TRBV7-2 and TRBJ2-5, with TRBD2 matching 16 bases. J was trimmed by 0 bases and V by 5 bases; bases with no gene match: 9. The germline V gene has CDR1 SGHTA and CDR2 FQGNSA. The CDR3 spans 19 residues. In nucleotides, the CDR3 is TGTGCCAGCAGCGGGACTAGCGGGAGGGGGGCAGGGTACCAAGAGACCCAGTACTTC. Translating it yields CASSGTSGRGAGYQETQYF. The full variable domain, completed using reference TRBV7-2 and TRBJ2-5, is GAGVSQSPSNKVTEKGKDVELRCDPISGHTALYWYRQSLGQGLEFLIYFQGNSAPDKSGLPSDRFSAERTGGSVSTLTIQRTQQEDSAVYLCASSGTSGRGAGYQETQYFGPGTRLLVL.

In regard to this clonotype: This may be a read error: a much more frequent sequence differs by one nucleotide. CDR3 protein: CASSKGQNERFF. The DNA of the CDR3 is TGTGCCAGCAGCAAGGGCCAGAATGAGCGGTTCTTC. V gene TRBV7-9 combines with J gene TRBJ2-1; no definite D call. The CDR3 sequence is 12 residues long. The germline CDR1 and CDR2 sequences are SEHNR and FQNEAQ (reference sequence).

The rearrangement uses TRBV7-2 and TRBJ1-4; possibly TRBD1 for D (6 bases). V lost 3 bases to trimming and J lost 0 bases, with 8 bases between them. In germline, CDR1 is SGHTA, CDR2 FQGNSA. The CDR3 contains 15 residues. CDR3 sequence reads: CASSFPGATNEKLFF. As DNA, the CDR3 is TGTGCCAGCAGCTTTCCAGGGGCAACTAATGAAAAACTGTTTTTT.

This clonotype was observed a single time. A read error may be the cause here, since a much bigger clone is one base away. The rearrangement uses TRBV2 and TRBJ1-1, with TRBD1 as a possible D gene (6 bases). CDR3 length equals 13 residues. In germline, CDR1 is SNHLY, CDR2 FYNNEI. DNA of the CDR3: TGTGCCAGCAGTTCAGGGGCAGGGACTGAAGCTTCCTTT. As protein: CASSSGAGTEASF. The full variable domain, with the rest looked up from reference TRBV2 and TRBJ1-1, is EPEVTQTPSHQVTQMGQEVILRCVPISNHLYFYWYRQILGQKVEFLVSFYNNEISEKSEIFDDQFSVERPDGSNFTLKIRSTKLEDSAMYFCASSSGAGTEASFGQGTRLTVV.

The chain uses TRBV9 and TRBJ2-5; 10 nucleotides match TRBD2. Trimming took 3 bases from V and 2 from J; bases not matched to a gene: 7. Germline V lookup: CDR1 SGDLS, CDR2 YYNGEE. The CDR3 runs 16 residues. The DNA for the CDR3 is TGTGCCAGCAGCGCGATAGGACTAGCGGCACAAGAGACCCAGTACTTC. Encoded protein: CASSAIGLAAQETQYF.

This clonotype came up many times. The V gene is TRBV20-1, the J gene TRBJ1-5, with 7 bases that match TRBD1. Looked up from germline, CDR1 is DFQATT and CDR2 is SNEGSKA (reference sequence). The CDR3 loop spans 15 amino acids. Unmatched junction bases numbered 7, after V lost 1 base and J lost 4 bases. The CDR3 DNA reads TGCAGTGCTAGAGCCGGGACAGCACCTAATCAGCCCCAGCATTTT. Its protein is CSARAGTAPNQPQHF.

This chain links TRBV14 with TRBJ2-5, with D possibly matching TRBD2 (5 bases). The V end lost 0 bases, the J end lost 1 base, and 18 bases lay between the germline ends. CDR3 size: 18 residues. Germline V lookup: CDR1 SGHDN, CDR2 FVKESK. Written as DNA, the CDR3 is TGTGCCAGCAGCCAAGAAGGTAGCAGCGGAAAACGCCAAGAGACCCAGTACTTC. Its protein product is CASSQEGSSGKRQETQYF.

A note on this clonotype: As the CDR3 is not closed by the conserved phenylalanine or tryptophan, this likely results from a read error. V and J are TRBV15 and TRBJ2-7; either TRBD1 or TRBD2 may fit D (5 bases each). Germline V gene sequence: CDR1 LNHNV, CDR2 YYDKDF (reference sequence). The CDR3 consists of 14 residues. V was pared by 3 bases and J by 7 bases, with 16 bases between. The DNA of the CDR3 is TGTGCCACCAGCAGGGGATGGGGGAGCAATGAGCAGTACTGC. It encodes CATSRGWGSNEQYC.

CDR3 DNA sequence: TGTGCCAGCCCTGGCCGGGGGCCGACCCTCGGGAGCACAGATACGCAGTATTTT. This codes for CASPGRGPTLGSTDTQYF. The rearrangement uses TRBV5-4 and TRBJ2-3, with D possibly being TRBD1 or TRBD2 (6 bases each). CDR3 size: 18 residues. V shed 7 bases and J shed 0 bases, with 24 bases lying between them. In germline, CDR1 is SGHNT, CDR2 YYREEE (reference sequence).

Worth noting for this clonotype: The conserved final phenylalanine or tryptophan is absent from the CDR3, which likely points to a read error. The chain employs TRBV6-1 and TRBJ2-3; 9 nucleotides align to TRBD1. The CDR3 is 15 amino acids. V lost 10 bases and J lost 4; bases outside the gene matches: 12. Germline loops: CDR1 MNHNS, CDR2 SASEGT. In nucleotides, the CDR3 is TGTGCCACCCGATGGGGACAGGGAGTTGCAGATACGCAGTATTCT. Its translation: CATRWGQGVADTQYS.

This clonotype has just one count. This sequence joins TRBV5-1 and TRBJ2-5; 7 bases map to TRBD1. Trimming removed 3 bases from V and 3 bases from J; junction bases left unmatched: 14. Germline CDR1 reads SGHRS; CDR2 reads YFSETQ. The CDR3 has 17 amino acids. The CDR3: CASSSQGEVSTEETQYF. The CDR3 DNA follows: TGCGCCAGCAGCTCGCAGGGGGAAGTAAGCACTGAAGAGACCCAGTACTTC.

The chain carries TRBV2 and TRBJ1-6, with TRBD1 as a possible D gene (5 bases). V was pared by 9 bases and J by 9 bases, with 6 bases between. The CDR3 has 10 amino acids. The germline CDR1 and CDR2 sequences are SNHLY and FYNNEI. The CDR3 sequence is CASGGSPLHF. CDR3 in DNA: TGTGCCAGTGGGGGTTCACCCCTCCACTTT.

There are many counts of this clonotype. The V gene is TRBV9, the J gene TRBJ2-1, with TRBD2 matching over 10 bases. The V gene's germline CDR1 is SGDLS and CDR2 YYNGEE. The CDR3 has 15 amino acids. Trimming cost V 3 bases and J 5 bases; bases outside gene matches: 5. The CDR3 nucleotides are TGTGCCAGCAGCGGACGACTAGCGGGTAACAATGAGCAGTTCTTC. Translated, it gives CASSGRLAGNNEQFF.